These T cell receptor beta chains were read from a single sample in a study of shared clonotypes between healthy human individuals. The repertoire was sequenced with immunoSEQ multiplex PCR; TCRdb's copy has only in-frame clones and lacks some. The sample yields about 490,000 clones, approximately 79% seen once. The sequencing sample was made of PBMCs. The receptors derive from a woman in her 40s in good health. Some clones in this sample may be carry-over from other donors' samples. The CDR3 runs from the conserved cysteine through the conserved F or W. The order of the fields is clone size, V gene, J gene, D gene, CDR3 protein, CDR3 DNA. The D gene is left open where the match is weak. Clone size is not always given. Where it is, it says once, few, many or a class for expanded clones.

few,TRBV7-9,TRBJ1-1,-,CASTPMGDSNTEAFF,TGTGCCAGCACCCCAATGGGGGATTCGAACACTGAAGCTTTCTTT
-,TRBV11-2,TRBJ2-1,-,CASSLGASAYNEQFF,TGTGCCAGCAGCTTAGGTGCTAGCGCCTACAATGAGCAGTTCTTC
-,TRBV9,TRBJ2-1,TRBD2,CASSPRSQGLAGNEQFF,TGTGCCAGCAGCCCCAGGAGCCAGGGACTAGCGGGGAATGAGCAGTTCTTC
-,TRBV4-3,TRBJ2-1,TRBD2,CASSDGLAYNEQFF,TGCGCCAGCAGCGACGGACTAGCGTACAATGAGCAGTTCTTC
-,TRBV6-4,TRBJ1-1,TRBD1,CASSVGQGSTEAFF,TGTGCCAGCAGTGTGGGACAGGGGAGCACTGAAGCTTTCTTT
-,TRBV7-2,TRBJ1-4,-,CASSLAPTRNEKLFF,TGTGCCAGCAGCTTAGCCCCTACTCGGAATGAAAAACTGTTTTTT
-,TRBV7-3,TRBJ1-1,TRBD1,CASSKIQGAEAFF,TGTGCCAGCAGCAAAATACAGGGGGCTGAAGCTTTCTTT
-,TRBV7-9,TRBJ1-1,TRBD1,CASTFGDRANTEAFF,TGTGCCAGCACCTTCGGGGACAGGGCGAACACTGAAGCTTTCTTT
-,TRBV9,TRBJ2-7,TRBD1,CASSVGPGGLDEQYF,TGTGCCAGCAGCGTAGGTCCAGGGGGCCTGGACGAGCAGTACTTC
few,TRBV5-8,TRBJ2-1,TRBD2,CASSLSTSGSYNEQFF,TGTGCCAGCAGCCTCTCGACTAGCGGGAGCTACAATGAGCAGTTCTTC
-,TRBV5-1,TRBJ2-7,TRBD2,CASSSGGTSGSYEQYF,TGCGCCAGCAGCTCTGGCGGGACTAGCGGGTCCTACGAGCAGTACTTC
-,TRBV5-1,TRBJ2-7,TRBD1,CASSLAGQGLLYEQYF,TGCGCCAGCAGCTTGGCCGGACAGGGTCTCTTGTACGAGCAGTACTTC
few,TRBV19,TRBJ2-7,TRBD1,CASSIVGQGAREQYF,TGTGCCAGTAGTATTGTGGGACAGGGGGCGCGCGAGCAGTACTTC
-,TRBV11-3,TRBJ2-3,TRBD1,CASSLGDSNTDTQYF,TGTGCCAGCAGCTTAGGGGACAGCAACACAGATACGCAGTATTTT
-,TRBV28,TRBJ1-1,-,CASSLRQEVGEAFF,TGTGCCAGCAGTTTAAGACAGGAGGTTGGTGAAGCTTTCTTT
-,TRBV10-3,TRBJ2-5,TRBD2,CATRELSGGQETQYF,TGTGCCACCCGCGAGCTGTCGGGAGGCCAAGAGACCCAGTACTTC